This T cell receptor beta chain was retrieved from a study of blood T cells in healthy people across ages. Study results and limitations: Bulk PBMC profiling left naive and antigen-experienced comparisons inconclusive. Age brought a roughly linear fall in TCR beta diversity measured per million T cells. A greater number of naive CD4+ cells and higher diversity distinguished long-lived donors from aged donors.

The CDR3 totals 13 residues. Deletions cut 3 bases from V and 5 bases from J, with 8 bases between. Germline CDR1 and CDR2: KGHSH and LQKENI. Each sample yielded at least 6 million isolated PBMCs. Then a second PCR, running roughly 7 to 11 cycles, was carried out with a sample-barcoded 5' primer and a J-beta primer mix. TCRdb re-called the 5' RACE reads with MiXCR, one entry per CDR3 protein. This sample yields 600,000 to 850,000 distinct CDR3 sequences, of which roughly two fifths are seen a single time; around 20% belongs to the top ten. Comments on this clonotype: As yet, its antigen is unknown. This may arise from a read error, as a much more abundant clone is one base away.

Sequencing was carried out using blood. The TCR originated in a woman aged 55-70 years in good health. V gene TRBV18 combines with J gene TRBJ2-1; D gene ambiguous. In DNA form, the CDR3 reads TGTGCCAGCTCACCGGGTCGGAACAATGAGCAGTTCTTC. Translating it yields CASSPGRNNEQFF.